The clone carrying this T cell receptor beta chain has just one count. Its specificity is not known. This specimen comes from a study of cytomegalovirus exposure and HLA in healthy donors. PCR amplification relied on 60 Vbeta primers (plus 13 Jbeta primers). Assay used: immunoSEQ multiplex PCR; TCRdb lists only in-frame clones, some missing. The sample shows 150,000 to 200,000 clones, about 90% of them seen only once. The CDR3 loop spans 15 amino acids. The junction had 6 bases not matched to a gene; V was cut back by 1 base and J by 6 bases. Germline V gene sequence: CDR1 MGHRA, CDR2 YSYEKL. Findings and caveats of the study: A later analysis linked a missense variant in DCLRE1C to the trimming of TCR beta V and J genes. With further analysis later on, most CMV-associated TCR beta chains appeared HLA-restricted.

The chain recombines TRBV4-1 with TRBJ2-7; 10 nucleotides line up with TRBD2. Source material: PBMCs. This sequence originates from a girl less than two years old in good health and CMV-seronegative. CDR3 DNA: TGCGCCAGCAGCCAAGCAATAGCGGGGGGACGCGAGCAGTACTTC. This sequence encodes CASSQAIAGGREQYF.